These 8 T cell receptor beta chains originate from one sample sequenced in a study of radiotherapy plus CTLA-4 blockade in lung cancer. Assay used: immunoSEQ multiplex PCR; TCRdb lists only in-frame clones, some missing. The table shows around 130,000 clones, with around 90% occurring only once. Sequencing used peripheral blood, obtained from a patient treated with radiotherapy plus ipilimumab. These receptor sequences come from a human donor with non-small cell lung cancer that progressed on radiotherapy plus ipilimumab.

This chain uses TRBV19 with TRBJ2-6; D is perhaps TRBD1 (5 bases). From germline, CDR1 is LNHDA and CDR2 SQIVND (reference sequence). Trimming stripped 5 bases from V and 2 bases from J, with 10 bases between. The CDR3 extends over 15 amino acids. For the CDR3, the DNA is TGTGCCAGTAGTTTCAGGGTTGCTGGGGCCAACGTCCTGACTTTC. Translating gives CASSFRVAGANVLTF.

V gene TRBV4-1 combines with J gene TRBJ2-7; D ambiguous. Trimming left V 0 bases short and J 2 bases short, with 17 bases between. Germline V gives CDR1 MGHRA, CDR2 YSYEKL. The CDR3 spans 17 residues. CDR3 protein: CASSQEKTGAIPYEQYF. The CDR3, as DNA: TGCGCCAGCAGCCAAGAAAAGACGGGTGCGATCCCCTACGAGCAGTACTTC.

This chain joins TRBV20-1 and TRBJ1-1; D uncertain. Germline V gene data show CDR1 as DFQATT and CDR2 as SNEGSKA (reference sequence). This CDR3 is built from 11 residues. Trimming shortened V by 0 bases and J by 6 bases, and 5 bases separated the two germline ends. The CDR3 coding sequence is TGCAGTGCTAGAGATCTACCTGAAGCTTTCTTT. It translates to CSARDLPEAFF.

The CDR3 spells CASSRNRAGTEAFF. In DNA form, the CDR3 reads TGTGCCAGCAGCAGAAACAGGGCTGGCACTGAAGCTTTCTTT. The chain combines TRBV7-2 with TRBJ1-1; D might be TRBD1 (6 bases). The CDR3 extends over 14 amino acids. Germline V gene data show CDR1 as SGHTA and CDR2 as FQGNSA. V lost 5 bases to trimming and J lost 4 bases, with 14 bases between them.

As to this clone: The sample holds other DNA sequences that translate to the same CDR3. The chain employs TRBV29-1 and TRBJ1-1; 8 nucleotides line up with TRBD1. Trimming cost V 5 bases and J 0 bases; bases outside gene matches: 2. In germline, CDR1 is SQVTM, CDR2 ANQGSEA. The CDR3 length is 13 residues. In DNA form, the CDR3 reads TGCAGCGTTCAGACAGGGGTGAACACTGAAGCTTTCTTT. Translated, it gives CSVQTGVNTEAFF.

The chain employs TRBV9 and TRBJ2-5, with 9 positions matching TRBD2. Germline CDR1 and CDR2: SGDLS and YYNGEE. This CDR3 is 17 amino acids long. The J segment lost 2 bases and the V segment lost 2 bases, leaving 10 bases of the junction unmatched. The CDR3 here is CASSVSWASGEQETQYF. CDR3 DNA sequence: TGTGCCAGCAGCGTGAGTTGGGCTAGCGGGGAGCAAGAGACCCAGTACTTC.

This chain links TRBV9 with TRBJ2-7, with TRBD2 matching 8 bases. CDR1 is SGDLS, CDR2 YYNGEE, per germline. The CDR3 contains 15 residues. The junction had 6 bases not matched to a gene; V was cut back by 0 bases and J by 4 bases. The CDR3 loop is CASSVGSGTRYEQYF. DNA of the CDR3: TGTGCCAGCAGCGTAGGTAGCGGGACTAGGTACGAGCAGTACTTC.

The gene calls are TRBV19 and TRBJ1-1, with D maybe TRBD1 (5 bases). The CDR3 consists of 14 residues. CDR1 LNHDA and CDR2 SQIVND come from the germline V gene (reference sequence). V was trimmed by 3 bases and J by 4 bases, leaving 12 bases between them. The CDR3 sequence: CASSIVGVGTEAFF. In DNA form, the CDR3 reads TGTGCCAGTAGTATTGTAGGGGTGGGCACTGAAGCTTTCTTT.